Sequencing of this T cell receptor (beta chain) was carried out in a study of tumor-infiltrating lymphocytes in oesophageal squamous cell carcinoma. TCRdb re-called the PCR reads with MiXCR, one entry per CDR3 protein. Of about 12,000 distinct CDR3 sequences listed, around 57% are singletons. This clonotype is categorized as medium-sized. Specimen: esophageal tumor tissue. The receptor was derived from a female donor with esophageal squamous cell carcinoma.

As DNA, the CDR3 is TGTGCCAGCAGCTTAGTCAGGGGGAACACTGAAGCTTTCTTT. Amino acid sequence: CASSLVRGNTEAFF. The chain joins TRBV7-2 to TRBJ1-1; D is possibly TRBD1 (6 bases). Germline CDR1 reads SGHTA; CDR2 reads FQGNSA. This CDR3 spans 14 amino acids. With 1 base removed from V and 1 base from J, the gap between germline ends came to 7 bases.